The clone carrying this T cell receptor beta chain was seen a handful of times. As yet, its antigen is unknown. CDR3 length: 16 residues. The germline gives CDR1 SEHNR, CDR2 FQNEAQ (reference sequence). Trimming took 5 bases from V and 6 from J; bases not matched to a gene: 13. These data belong to a study of blood T cells in healthy people across ages. Study results and caveats: The CMV status of each donor remained undetermined, and this could have confounded shifts in expanded clonotypes.

Primed by a sample-barcoded 5' primer and a J-beta primer mix, a second PCR proceeded for 7 to 11 cycles. Every cDNA molecule carried a tag from a template-switch adaptor bearing 12 random nucleotides. TCRdb reprocessed the 5' RACE reads via MiXCR and lists one record per CDR3 protein. The profile shows approximately 790,000 distinct CDR3 sequences, about 62% of them singletons. The rearrangement uses TRBV7-9 and TRBJ2-7; 10 bases are shared with TRBD1. This TCR was sampled from a man aged 30-40 years in good health. Sequencing was performed on blood. This CDR3 reads CASSQPGTGAVGEQYF. CDR3 nucleotides: TGTGCCAGCAGCCAACCCGGGACAGGGGCTGTAGGCGAGCAGTACTTC.